Listed below are T cell receptor beta chains from one sample, sequenced in a study of T cells in localized non-small cell lung cancer. Clones were sequenced by immunoSEQ multiplex PCR, and TCRdb holds only the in-frame ones, with some missing. The sample yields around 35,000 clones, 93% seen once. Sequencing used peripheral blood, obtained before any cancer treatment. The receptors were sampled from an older female donor with stage I lung adenocarcinoma. The CDR3 runs from the conserved cysteine through the conserved F or W.

v_call cdr3_length cdr3_aa
TRBV6-5 15 CASSYLPMVGTEAFF
TRBV11-2 17 CASSPVASGRATDTQYF
TRBV5-4 15 CASSIDRGGYNEQFF
TRBV7-3 13 CASSPGLQETQYF
TRBV19 15 CASSRDIRYQETQYF
TRBV7-8 12 CASILFPGELFF
TRBV5-1 16 CASTLSLGSSYNEQFF
TRBV18 13 CASSPEPLGGYTF
TRBV5-8 16 CASSPQGSAGGDTQYF
TRBV7-2 10 CASSQYGYTF
TRBV6-5 14 CASSPGYTNQPQHF
TRBV19 13 CASSITGANVLTF
TRBV27 11 CASNSYNEQFF
TRBV29-1 15 CSAEGTAGSYNEQFF
TRBV5-6 16 CASSLGTSGSQETQYF
TRBV27 13 CASSHRGDQPQHF
TRBV5-4 15 CASSLATSSYNEQFF
TRBV6-5 16 CASSYSSGANYNEQFF
TRBV4-3 16 CASSQDGSGPNYGYTF
TRBV18 14 CASSPPGRANEQFF
TRBV12-5 15 CASGLVGLNTGELFF
TRBV19 15 CASSELGQSFNEQFF
TRBV5-1 13 CASSTGPQETQYF
TRBV28 13 CASSFGREYGYTF
TRBV27 18 CASSLSSGLGVYTDTQYF
TRBV6-5 11 CATEDSYGYTF
TRBV27 19 CASTKGTGATSSYNSPLHF
TRBV7-2 14 CASNRREGYNEQFF
TRBV7-2 14 CASSATGGREKLFF
TRBV27 15 CASSFSPLASTEAFF
TRBV7-9 17 CASSLDRAGQSTYGYTF
TRBV10-2 13 CASSVGEGRAQHF
TRBV19 12 CASTPRAYEQYF
TRBV9 17 CASSVVSTAQSLYGYTF
TRBV9 14 CASSVEAEGNLQYF
TRBV6-5 14 CASRLQTGGYGYTF
TRBV2 14 CASSAVLSYNEQFF